This TCR beta chain is drawn from a study of T-cell reconstitution after alpha-beta-depleted transplantation in children. The germline CDR1 and CDR2 sequences are SQVTM and ANQGSEA. Trimming shortened V by 6 bases and J by 2 bases, and 22 bases separated the two germline ends. The CDR3 extends over 16 amino acids. The TCRbeta library incorporated unique molecular identifiers. MiXCR, applied by TCRdb to the PCR reads, yields one record per CDR3 protein. Among roughly 610,000 distinct CDR3 sequences listed, about 10% were seen once. This clonotype originated in a human donor who donated a stem cell graft to a child with acute myeloid leukemia. The J gene is TRBJ2-5, the V gene TRBV29-1; weak D call: TRBD1 (6 bases). The source was PBMCs from the stem cell graft donor, collected from the stem cell graft. CDR3 nucleotides: TGCAGCGTCGAACGTAGGGCCGACAGGCAACAAGAGACCCAGTACTTC. Encoded protein: CSVERRADRQQETQYF.